This T cell receptor beta chain stems from a study of sequential checkpoint blockade in melanoma. The wider study: Maintenance nivolumab came after either treatment sequence.

With 0 bases removed from V and 6 bases from J, the gap between germline ends came to 12 bases. Germline CDR1 and CDR2: MNHEY and SVGAGI. This CDR3 comprises 15 residues. Sequencing was performed with immunoSEQ multiplex PCR; in TCRdb, only in-frame clones are kept and a portion is missing. The sample has 13,000 to 15,000 clones; around half are singletons. The treatment here: randomized to nivolumab then ipilimumab (arm A) or the reverse (arm B). Sorted cells were live CD3+CD8+, lacking CD19 and CD56, from PBMCs. Material: CD8+ T cells sorted from blood (inferred from file names), obtained from a patient given nivolumab and ipilimumab in sequence. The sequence came from a human donor with melanoma. The V call is TRBV6-5, the J call TRBJ1-5; D is uncertain. The DNA for the CDR3 is TGTGCCAGCAGTTACTCTAACCTTGGCGGTCAGCCCCAGCATTTT. Its translation is CASSYSNLGGQPQHF.